A selection of T cell receptor beta chains follows, all from one sample in a study of T cells in Graves' hyperthyroidism and ophthalmopathy. TCRdb re-derived calls from the multiplex PCR reads in MiXCR, one entry per CDR3 protein. Here the sample spans roughly 500,000 distinct CDR3 sequences, roughly 25% being singletons. Sequencing was carried out using blood. These receptor sequences come from a woman in her 30s with Graves' ophthalmopathy. Each CDR3 is given without its conserved first and last residue.

12 TRBV20-1 SARDDKVDYEQY
15 TRBV6-5 ASARTGGAQLNTEAF
14 TRBV20-1 SARDQTGSGANVLT
15 TRBV3-1 ASSLRDLTTDPYGYT
11 TRBV5-6 ASTLTGDDGYT
14 TRBV15 ATSRDAGGSTGELF
14 TRBV11-1 ASSPPYAGGPYGYT
13 TRBV20-1 SARGTSGVQETQY
15 TRBV27 ASSFDRGFATNYGYT
14 TRBV18 ASSPRRGNSGNTIY
13 TRBV5-4 ASSSKDGTGETQY
12 TRBV28 ASSGGTEGTEAF
12 TRBV20-1 SARGGANTGELF
11 TRBV6-5 ASSYGILDIQY
12 TRBV30 AWSAISTSYEQY
14 TRBV20-1 SARPHGKGTVYEQY
12 TRBV6-5 ASSYSWDPSGYT
13 TRBV6-1 ASNVGGASSYEQY
11 TRBV2 ASGDGGTYEQY
10 TRBV29-1 SADRGITEAF
13 TRBV6-5 ASSYSLGSSYEQY
12 TRBV2 ASTAGFSNQPQH
13 TRBV28 ASSPGGQSSYEQY
13 TRBV13 ASSRAGAPAYEQY
13 TRBV6-5 ASSYGRRGYDGYT
11 TRBV7-9 ASSFILTGELF
13 TRBV7-8 ASSPGQYSNQPQH
13 TRBV15 ATSRAEGASDGYT
16 TRBV6-1 ASSEDFGLGAMNTEAF
13 TRBV3-1 ASSHRTGYNSPLH
14 TRBV6-5 ASSYGGRVSKNIQY
13 TRBV10-1 ASSDRAFANYGYT
12 TRBV6-1 ASKQLTSDTEAF
11 TRBV7-3 ASSLTPDQPQH
12 TRBV6-5 ASSSTGNEGEQY
14 TRBV5-1 ASSLGRSGGSYEQY
10 TRBV29-1 SVGPGAETQY
13 TRBV11-1 ASSQGRDTNSPLH
12 TRBV19 ASKAGADVETQY
19 TRBV6-2/TRBV6-3 ASSPRGNLRTSGGVEETQY
12 TRBV19 ASSTGEFTGELF
11 TRBV6-5 ASSTVPYQPQH
9 TRBV30 AWNSGAEAF
13 TRBV6-5 ASSNTRDRNTEAF
11 TRBV10-3 AISGGQDYEQY
10 TRBV20-1 SVGVLDQPQH
12 TRBV6-1 ASSVGQSQETQY
9 TRBV12-3/TRBV12-4 ASTGYYGYT
14 TRBV5-1 ASSLEGRSQGTEAF